This T cell receptor (beta chain) was captured by sequencing in a study of blood T cell repertoires in COVID-19. The overall study: T cells, B-cell-depleted T cells, or PBMCs supplied cDNA or gDNA.

The age range of participants was about 18 to 95 years, with residence in about two dozen US areas. Germline loops: CDR1 MNHEY, CDR2 SMNVEV (reference sequence). The CDR3 runs 15 residues. Trimming cost V 0 bases and J 6 bases; bases outside gene matches: 3. Per the original data handling: Estimation of nucleated cell counts was performed using reference gene primer amplification. Profiling relied on immunoSEQ multiplex PCR, and the TCRdb table lists in-frame clones only, not all of them. The V and J calls and clone size were taken over from that table, and D and trimming were inferred from the DNA. Of under 350,000 clones detected, approximately 86% appear once; the ten largest clones hold roughly 4%.

The sequencing sample was made of PBMCs or T cells enriched from blood (not recorded which). The gene calls are TRBV27 and TRBJ1-3; 9 bases are shared with TRBD1. The clonotype was recovered from a woman in her thirties or forties with acute COVID-19. DNA for the CDR3: TGTGCCAGCAGTTTATCGGGGACAGGGCCAAACACCATATATTTT. It encodes CASSLSGTGPNTIYF.